These 31 T cell receptor beta chains share one sample of origin, sequenced in a study of identical twins' blood T cells. TCRdb re-derived calls from the 5' RACE reads in MiXCR, one entry per CDR3 protein. The sample includes hundreds of thousands of distinct CDR3 sequences, around 30% of them seen just once. The sequenced sample was PBMCs. The receptors were sampled from a woman aged 18 to 55 in good health.

The chain recombines TRBV5-1 with TRBJ1-2; D is undetermined. Germline CDR1 reads SGHRS; CDR2 reads YFSETQ. This CDR3 region has 13 residues. V was clipped by 5 bases and J by 0 bases, with 8 bases between them. DNA of the CDR3: TGCGCCAGCAGGAATGCCACTAACTATGGCTACACCTTC. Amino acid sequence: CASRNATNYGYTF. Drawing the rest from reference TRBV5-1 and TRBJ1-2, the complete variable domain is KAGVTQTPRYLIKTRGQQVTLSCSPISGHRSVSWYQQTPGQGLQFLFEYFSETQRNKGNFPGRFSGRQFSNSRSEMNVSTLELGDSALYLCASRNATNYGYTFGSGTRLTVV.

This clonotype was picked up many times. The chain employs TRBV6-6 and TRBJ1-1; D call uncertain. This CDR3 spans 15 amino acids. V was pared by 6 bases and J by 5 bases, with 19 bases between. Germline V gene data show CDR1 as MNHNY and CDR2 as SVGAGI (reference sequence). The CDR3 nucleotides read TGTGCCAGCAGGCGAGGAGTCGAGGGAGGTACTGAAGCTTTCTTT. It specifies CASRRGVEGGTEAFF.

This clonotype was detected a few times. The chain combines TRBV20-1 with TRBJ2-4; D unresolved. The germline CDR1 and CDR2 sequences are DFQATT and SNEGSKA (reference sequence). CDR3 length equals 16 residues. Deletions cut 2 bases from V and 1 base from J, with 15 bases between. DNA of the CDR3: TGCAGTGCTAGAAGTCTTCGGGTTGTGGCCAAAAACATTCAGTACTTC. This sequence encodes CSARSLRVVAKNIQYF.

The rearrangement joins TRBV20-1 to TRBJ1-1; D gene uncertain. Germline values: CDR1 DFQATT, CDR2 SNEGSKA (reference sequence). CDR3 length: 14 amino acids. Trimming cost V 0 bases and J 5 bases, with 13 bases left between them. CDR3 coding DNA: TGCAGTGCTAGAGACCTAGGACCATCTACTGAAGCTTTCTTT. As protein: CSARDLGPSTEAFF.

In this sample, this clonotype turned up a few times. The gene calls are TRBV21-1 and TRBJ2-7; no DNA check was done on the table's D call, TRBD1. TRBV21-1 is tagged as a pseudogene. The CDR3 contains 17 residues. The CDR3 spells CASSKDKGQIGLFEQYF. The CDR3 nucleotides read TGTGCCAGCAGCAAAGATAAGGGACAGATCGGTTTGTTCGAGCAGTACTTC.

The genes are TRBV11-2 and TRBJ2-1; D uncertain. Germline V gene sequence: CDR1 SGHAT, CDR2 FQNNGV. V shed 5 bases and J shed 0 bases, with 11 bases lying between them. The length of the CDR3 is 15 residues. CDR3 in DNA: TGTGCCAGCAGCGAAGGAGACCCCTCCTACAATGAGCAGTTCTTC. Amino acids: CASSEGDPSYNEQFF. The full variable domain, with the rest looked up from reference TRBV11-2 and TRBJ2-1, is EAGVAQSPRYKIIEKRQSVAFWCNPISGHATLYWYQQILGQGPKLLIQFQNNGVVDDSQLPKDRFSAERLKGVDSTLKIQPAKLEDSAVYLCASSEGDPSYNEQFFGPGTRLTVL.

The chain uses TRBV9 and TRBJ2-1; D tentatively fits TRBD1 or TRBD2 (5 bases each). The CDR3 length is 15 residues. Trimming took 3 bases from V and 5 from J, leaving 15 bases between them. CDR1 and CDR2 from the germline V gene are SGDLS and YYNGEE. The CDR3 spells CASSARDHPNNEQFF. The CDR3 DNA follows: TGTGCCAGCAGCGCCCGGGACCATCCAAACAATGAGCAGTTCTTC.

The chain employs TRBV29-1 and TRBJ2-1, with D perhaps matching TRBD1 or TRBD2 (5 bases each). Germline V gene sequence: CDR1 SQVTM, CDR2 ANQGSEA. V was cut by 8 bases and J by 8 bases, with 13 bases left in between. This CDR3 comprises 11 residues. The CDR3 here is CSWGSHYEQFF. The CDR3 DNA sequence: TGCAGCTGGGGGTCTCACTATGAGCAGTTCTTC.

This clonotype was observed a handful of times. The rearrangement uses TRBV2 and TRBJ1-2; TRBD1 agrees at 8 bases. The CDR3 length is 16 residues. Looked up from germline, CDR1 is SNHLY and CDR2 is FYNNEI. Losses at the gene ends were 2 bases for V and 1 base for J; bases not matched to a gene: 6. CDR3 sequence: CASSESWGTGNYGYTF. The CDR3 bases are TGTGCCAGCAGTGAAAGTTGGGGGACAGGTAACTATGGCTACACCTTC.

With respect to this clonotype: A clone one base away is much larger, so this may be a read error. The V and J genes are TRBV29-1 and TRBJ2-7; no reliable D call. There are 11 residues in the CDR3. The V gene lost 4 bases and the J gene lost 5 bases, with 9 bases spanning the gap. Germline-derived CDR1 and CDR2 are SQVTM and ANQGSEA. The CDR3 spells CSVGVGNEQYF. The CDR3 region has the DNA TGCAGCGTTGGTGTGGGAAACGAGCAGTACTTC.

This chain joins TRBV19 and TRBJ2-1, with D maybe TRBD1 (6 bases). CDR1 is LNHDA and CDR2 is SQIVND in the germline V gene (reference sequence). V was cut by 4 bases and J by 7 bases, with 14 bases left in between. The CDR3 extends over 14 amino acids. CDR3 DNA sequence: TGTGCCAGTAGTACGGGACAACGGAAAAATGAGCAGTTCTTC. Its translation is CASSTGQRKNEQFF.

The chain has TRBV27 and TRBJ2-7; D remains ambiguous. The CDR3 spans 13 residues. Germline-derived CDR1 and CDR2 are MNHEY and SMNVEV (reference sequence). Between the trimmed V and J ends, which lost 5 bases and 6 bases, there was a span of 14 bases. CDR3 bases: TGTGCCAGCAGTCTCCACCCCCAGTTCGAGCAGTACTTC. It is translated as CASSLHPQFEQYF.

The chain is built from TRBV6-2 or TRBV6-3 and TRBJ1-5; weak D call: TRBD1 (6 bases). The germline V gene has CDR1 MNHEY and CDR2 SVGEGT. Trimming took 6 bases from V and 0 from J, leaving 12 bases between them. The CDR3 is 15 amino acids. The CDR3 loop reads CASSWTDYSNQPQHF. CDR3 DNA: TGTGCCAGCAGCTGGACAGATTATAGCAATCAGCCCCAGCATTTT.

V and J are TRBV20-1 and TRBJ1-2, with 7 bases fitting TRBD1. Unmatched junction bases numbered 8, after V lost 3 bases and J lost 7 bases. Germline V gene data show CDR1 as DFQATT and CDR2 as SNEGSKA (reference sequence). The CDR3 has 13 amino acids. CDR3 in amino acids: CSARKGQSGGYTF. The CDR3 DNA is TGCAGTGCTAGGAAGGGACAGTCTGGTGGCTACACCTTC.

This clonotype has more than one count but fewer than ten. In DNA, the CDR3 is TGTGCCAGCGGTAACTATGGCTACACCTTC. This translates into CASGNYGYTF. The genes are TRBV6-2 or TRBV6-3 and TRBJ1-2; D ambiguous. The CDR3 consists of 10 residues. V was trimmed by 8 bases and J by 1 base, leaving 2 bases between them. CDR1 is MNHEY and CDR2 is SVGEGT in the germline V gene.

Ten or more counts support this clonotype. This chain connects TRBV19 to TRBJ2-1; 7 bases are a match to TRBD2. Germline V lookup: CDR1 LNHDA, CDR2 SQIVND (reference sequence). The CDR3 sequence is 15 residues long. V lost 7 bases and J lost 2; bases outside the gene matches: 8. The DNA of the CDR3 is TGTGCCAGTACTCCCAGCGGGGTCACCTACAATGAGCAGTTCTTC. Amino acids: CASTPSGVTYNEQFF.

Note on this clonotype: The germline gene is not matched at one end of the junction; a read error may be the cause. This rearrangement joins TRBV7-7 to TRBJ2-5; D is uncertain. The germline V gene encodes CDR1 SSHAT and CDR2 FNYEAQ (reference sequence). This CDR3 is 15 amino acids long. CDR3 protein: CASSLVFGLQETQYF. As DNA, the CDR3 is TGTGCTAGCAGCTTAGTGTTCGGCCTTCAAGAGACCCAGTACTTC. The whole variable domain, filled in from reference TRBV7-7 and TRBJ2-5, reads GAGVSQSPRYKVTKRGQDVTLRCDPISSHATLYWYQQALGQGPEFLTYFNYEAQPDKSGLPSDRFSAERPEGSISTLTIQRTEQRDSAMYRCASSLVFGLQETQYFGPGTRLLVL.

The sample holds a few counts of this clonotype. J is TRBJ1-4 and V is TRBV6-5, with D perhaps TRBD1 (5 bases). Germline CDR1 is MNHEY and CDR2 is SVGAGI. The V and J ends lost 4 bases and 10 bases respectively, with 19 bases between them. This CDR3 is built from 15 residues. The CDR3 region is CASSLSGTRRGKLFF. The DNA for the CDR3 is TGTGCCAGCAGTTTATCCGGGACCCGCCGCGGAAAACTGTTTTTT.

The genes are TRBV6-1 and TRBJ2-2; 9 bases match TRBD1. This CDR3 spans 16 amino acids. Germline values: CDR1 MNHNS, CDR2 SASEGT. The V segment lost 4 bases and the J segment 4 bases; nucleotides outside the gene matches: 7. The CDR3 DNA follows: TGTGCCAGCAGTGGGGGACAGGGTTGGAGCACCGGGGAGCTGTTTTTT. This encodes CASSGGQGWSTGELFF.

This clonotype was counted at least ten times. The CDR3 bases are TGCAGTGCCGCGGTACGCACTGAAGCTTTCTTT. It specifies CSAAVRTEAFF. The rearrangement links TRBV20-1 to TRBJ1-1; D is unresolved. Germline assignment: CDR1 DFQATT and CDR2 SNEGSKA (reference sequence). The ends were cut back, 6 bases at V and 4 bases at J, with 9 bases in the middle. The CDR3 totals 11 residues.

This chain joins TRBV6-2 or TRBV6-3 and TRBJ2-7, with D unresolved. From germline, CDR1 is MNHEY and CDR2 SVGEGT. This CDR3 has 16 amino acids. Trimming took off 6 bases at V and 1 base at J, with 19 bases between the two ends. The CDR3 region is CASRAPRGDGSYEQYF. The DNA of the CDR3 is TGTGCCAGCAGAGCCCCGCGAGGCGACGGATCCTACGAGCAGTACTTC.

Points on this clonotype: This sequence may be a read error, since a much larger clone differs from it by one base. The V call is TRBV5-1, the J call TRBJ1-2; TRBD1 agrees at 7 bases. Germline V CDR1 and CDR2: SGHRS, YFSETQ. The CDR3 length is 16 residues. With 0 bases clipped from V and 4 bases from J, the junction kept 9 bases outside the gene matches. CDR3 nucleotide sequence: TGCGCCAGCAGCTTGGTCCAGACAGGGCTTGTCTATGGCTACACCTTC. Translation gives CASSLVQTGLVYGYTF.

This clonotype was detected a few times. V and J are TRBV6-5 and TRBJ1-2; D perhaps matches TRBD1 (5 bases). This CDR3 region has 15 residues. In germline, CDR1 is MNHEY, CDR2 SVGAGI. The germline V and J ends were trimmed by 0 bases and 7 bases, with 15 bases remaining between them. CDR3 DNA sequence: TGTGCCAGCAGTTACTCGATTGGAAGGGGCCGTGGCTACACCTTC. Protein: CASSYSIGRGRGYTF.

The V call is TRBV2, the J call TRBJ2-5, with D possibly called TRBD1 or TRBD2 (6 bases each). Trimming stripped 6 bases from V and 4 bases from J, with 12 bases between. Germline-derived CDR1 and CDR2 are SNHLY and FYNNEI. The CDR3 consists of 13 residues. CDR3 sequence (DNA): TGTGCCAGCAGAGGGGGGTTGAGAGAGACCCAGTACTTC. As protein: CASRGGLRETQYF.

This clonotype turned up a few times. The rearrangement uses TRBV2 and TRBJ2-1; tentatively, D is TRBD1 or TRBD2 (5 bases each). Germline lookup yields CDR1 SNHLY and CDR2 FYNNEI. V lost 8 bases to trimming and J lost 10 bases, with 12 bases between them. This CDR3 region has 11 residues. CDR3 DNA sequence: TGTGCCAGCCATACTGGGGGAGAGCAGTTCTTC. It is translated as CASHTGGEQFF.

This clonotype has just a few counts. The chain carries TRBV7-2 and TRBJ2-3, with 9 bases matching TRBD2. Germline V lookup: CDR1 SGHTA, CDR2 FQGNSA. CDR3 length: 15 residues. The J segment lost 3 bases and the V segment lost 5 bases, leaving 6 bases of the junction unmatched. The CDR3 spells CASSPQRGETDTQYF. The CDR3 DNA sequence: TGTGCCAGCAGCCCACAGCGGGGGGAAACAGATACGCAGTATTTT. Supplemented by reference TRBV7-2 and TRBJ2-3, the full variable domain reads GAGVSQSPSNKVTEKGKDVELRCDPISGHTALYWYRQSLGQGLEFLIYFQGNSAPDKSGLPSDRFSAERTGGSVSTLTIQRTQQEDSAVYLCASSPQRGETDTQYFGPGTRLTVL.

Remarks on this clonotype: One base away lies a much larger clone, so this may be a sequencing read error. This chain links TRBV7-9 with TRBJ2-1; TRBD2 matches at 12 bases. CDR1 is SEHNR, CDR2 FQNEAQ, per germline (reference sequence). This CDR3 contains 15 residues. The CDR3 spells CASSFLAGGPNEQCF. As DNA, the CDR3 is TGTGCCAGCAGCTTTCTAGCGGGGGGGCCCAATGAGCAGTGCTTC.

On this clonotype: This may arise from a read error, as a much more abundant clone is one base away. V and J are TRBV2 and TRBJ2-1; D is undetermined. Germline loops: CDR1 SNHLY, CDR2 FYNNEI. This CDR3 comprises 13 residues. The CDR3, as DNA: TGTGCCAGCAGTCCCAACTCCAACAATGATCAGTTCTTC. Translated, it gives CASSPNSNNDQFF.

This clonotype came up a few times. This rearrangement joins TRBV6-2 or TRBV6-3 to TRBJ1-5, with D tentatively TRBD1 (5 bases). CDR3 size: 15 residues. V was cut by 6 bases and J by 0 bases, with 12 bases left in between. Germline lookup yields CDR1 MNHEY and CDR2 SVGEGT. The CDR3 DNA follows: TGTGCCAGCAGCCGGGACGCCAATAGCAATCAGCCCCAGCATTTT. Protein product: CASSRDANSNQPQHF.

This chain joins TRBV4-3 and TRBJ1-1; D uncertain. The ends were cut back, 0 bases at V and 2 bases at J, with 10 bases in the middle. Germline V CDR1 and CDR2: LGHNA, YSLEER. The CDR3 spans 15 residues. The CDR3 bases are TGCGCCAGCAGCCAAGATAGGACGGGCAACACTGAAGCTTTCTTT. This translates into CASSQDRTGNTEAFF.

The chain joins TRBV29-1 to TRBJ2-5; D is possibly TRBD2 (5 bases). The length of the CDR3 is 13 residues. The V gene lost 5 bases and the J gene lost 4 bases, with 14 bases spanning the gap. Per the germline V gene, CDR1 is SQVTM and CDR2 is ANQGSEA. The CDR3 loop is CSVNLGEGETQYF. DNA for the CDR3: TGCAGCGTTAACCTGGGAGAGGGAGAGACCCAGTACTTC.